Described below is a single T cell receptor (beta chain) sequence and its context. This sample is part of a study of CD8 T cells in cerebrospinal fluid in Alzheimer's disease. TCRdb reprocessed the 10x single-cell sequencing reads; each CDR3 protein has one entry and no DNA is given. The sample features about 1,400 distinct CDR3 sequences, with just under 20% in its top ten. The CDR3 spans 16 residues. Germline-derived CDR1 and CDR2 are MNHEY and SVGEGT. Sequencing was performed on cerebrospinal fluid. This chain uses TRBV6-2 or TRBV6-3 with TRBJ2-1. The source of this sequence is a human donor with mild cognitive impairment. The CDR3 protein is CASSDFGGSSYNEQFF.